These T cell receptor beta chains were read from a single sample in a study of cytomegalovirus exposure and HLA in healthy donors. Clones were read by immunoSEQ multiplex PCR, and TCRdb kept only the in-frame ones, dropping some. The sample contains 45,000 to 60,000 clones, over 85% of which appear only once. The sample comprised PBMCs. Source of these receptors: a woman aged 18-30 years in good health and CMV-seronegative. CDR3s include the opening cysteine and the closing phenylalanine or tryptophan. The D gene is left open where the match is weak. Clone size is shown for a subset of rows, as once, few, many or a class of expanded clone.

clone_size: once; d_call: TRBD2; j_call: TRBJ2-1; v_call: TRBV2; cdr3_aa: CASRREGPYNEQFF; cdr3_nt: TGTGCCAGCAGGCGGGAGGGCCCGTACAATGAGCAGTTCTTC
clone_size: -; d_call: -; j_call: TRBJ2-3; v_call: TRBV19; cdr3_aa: CASTGMGSTDTQYF; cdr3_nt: TGTGCCAGCACAGGGATGGGGAGCACAGATACGCAGTATTTT
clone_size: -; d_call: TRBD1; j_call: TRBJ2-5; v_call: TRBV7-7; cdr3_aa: CAGRKTGEETQYF; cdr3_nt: TGTGCCGGCAGGAAGACAGGGGAGGAGACCCAGTACTTC
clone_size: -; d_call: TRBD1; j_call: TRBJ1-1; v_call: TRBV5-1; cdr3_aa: CASSLVTGGRGATEAFF; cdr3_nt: TGCGCCAGCAGCTTGGTGACAGGGGGCCGGGGAGCCACTGAAGCTTTCTTT
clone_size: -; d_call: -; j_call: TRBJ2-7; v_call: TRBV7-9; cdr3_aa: CASSPTKRVLSYEQYF; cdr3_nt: TGTGCCAGCAGCCCAACGAAGAGAGTGCTCTCCTACGAGCAGTACTTC
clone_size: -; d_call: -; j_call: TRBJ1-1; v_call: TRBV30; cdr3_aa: CAWSMRGGTEAFF; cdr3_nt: TGTGCCTGGAGTATGAGGGGGGGCACTGAAGCTTTCTTT
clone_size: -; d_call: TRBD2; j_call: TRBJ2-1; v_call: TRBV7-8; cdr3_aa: CASSLGVSGGVYNEQFF; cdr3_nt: TGTGCCAGCAGCTTAGGGGTAAGCGGGGGGGTATACAATGAGCAGTTCTTC
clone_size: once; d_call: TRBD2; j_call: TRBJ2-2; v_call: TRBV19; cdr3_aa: CASSIWASGRADGELFF; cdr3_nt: TGTGCCAGTAGTATCTGGGCTAGCGGGAGGGCGGACGGGGAGCTGTTTTTT
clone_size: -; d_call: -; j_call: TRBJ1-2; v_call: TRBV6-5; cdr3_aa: CATQAAAYGYTF; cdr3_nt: TGTGCCACCCAAGCCGCAGCGTATGGCTACACCTTC
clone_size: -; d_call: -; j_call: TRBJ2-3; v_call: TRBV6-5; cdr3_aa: CASSYTRTSTDTQYF; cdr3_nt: TGTGCCAGCAGTTACACCCGGACTAGCACAGATACGCAGTATTTT
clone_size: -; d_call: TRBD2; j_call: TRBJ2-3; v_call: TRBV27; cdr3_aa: CASSTRTSGSIDTQYF; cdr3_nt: TGTGCCAGCAGCACCCGGACTAGCGGGAGTATAGATACGCAGTATTTT
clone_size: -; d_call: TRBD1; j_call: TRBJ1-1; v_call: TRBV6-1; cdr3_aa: CASSEDSWTGLNTEAFF; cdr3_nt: TGTGCCAGCAGTGAAGACTCTTGGACAGGGCTGAACACTGAAGCTTTCTTT
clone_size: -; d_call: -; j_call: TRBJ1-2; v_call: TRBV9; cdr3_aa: CASGLKTAGYTF; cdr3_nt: TGTGCCAGCGGATTAAAGACAGCCGGCTACACCTTC
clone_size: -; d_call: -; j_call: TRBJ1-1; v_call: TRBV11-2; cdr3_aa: CASSLGGRDTEAFF; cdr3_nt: TGTGCCAGCAGCTTGGGAGGCAGGGACACTGAAGCTTTCTTT
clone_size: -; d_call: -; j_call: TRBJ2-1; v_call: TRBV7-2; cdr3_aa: CASSPGGLHNEQFF; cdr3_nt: TGTGCCAGCAGCCCCGGCGGGCTCCACAATGAGCAGTTCTTC
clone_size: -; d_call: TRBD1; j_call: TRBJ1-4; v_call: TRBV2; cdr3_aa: CAGAPPGQGREKLFF; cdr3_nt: TGTGCCGGGGCCCCACCGGGACAGGGGAGGGAAAAACTGTTTTTT
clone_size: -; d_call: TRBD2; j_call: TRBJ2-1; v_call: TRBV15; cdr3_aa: CATSRDLGLAGAAKYNEQFF; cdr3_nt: TGTGCCACCAGCAGAGATCTAGGACTAGCGGGGGCCGCTAAATACAATGAGCAGTTCTTC
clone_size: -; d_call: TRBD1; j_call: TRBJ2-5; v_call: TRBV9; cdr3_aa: CASSVDRVETQYF; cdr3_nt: TGTGCCAGCAGCGTGGACAGGGTGGAGACCCAGTACTTC
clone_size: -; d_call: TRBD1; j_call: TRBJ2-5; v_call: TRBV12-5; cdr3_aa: CASGFRDRDGGGWETQYF; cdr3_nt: TGTGCTAGTGGTTTCCGGGACAGGGACGGCGGGGGTTGGGAGACCCAGTACTTC
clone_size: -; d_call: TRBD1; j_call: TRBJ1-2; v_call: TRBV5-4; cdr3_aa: CASSLAGQGTSRYTF; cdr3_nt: TGTGCCAGCAGCTTGGCGGGACAGGGTACTTCTAGGTACACCTTC
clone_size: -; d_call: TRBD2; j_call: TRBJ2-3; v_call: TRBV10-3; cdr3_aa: CAIRVRVGGSTDTQYF; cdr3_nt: TGTGCCATCAGGGTCCGAGTGGGAGGGTCCACAGATACGCAGTATTTT
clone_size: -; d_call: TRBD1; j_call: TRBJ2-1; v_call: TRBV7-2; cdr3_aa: CASAGPGQGFYNEQFF; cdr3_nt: TGTGCCAGCGCAGGTCCGGGACAGGGGTTCTACAATGAGCAGTTCTTC
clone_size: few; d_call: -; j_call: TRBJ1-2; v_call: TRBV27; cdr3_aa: CASSSNPRGSYGYTF; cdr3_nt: TGTGCCAGCAGTTCCAACCCGCGGGGGTCCTATGGCTACACCTTC
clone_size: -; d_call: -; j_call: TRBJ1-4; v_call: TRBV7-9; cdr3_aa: CASSPGPVQGEKLFF; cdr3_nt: TGTGCCAGCAGCCCAGGCCCAGTGCAGGGGGAAAAACTGTTTTTT
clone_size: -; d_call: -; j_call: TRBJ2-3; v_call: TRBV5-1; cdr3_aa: CASSPRVRGDSDTQYF; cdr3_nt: TGCGCCAGCAGCCCCCGGGTAAGGGGCGATTCAGATACGCAGTATTTT
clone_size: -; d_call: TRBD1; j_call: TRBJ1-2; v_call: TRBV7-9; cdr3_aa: CASSLAGTGQFYGYTF; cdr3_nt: TGTGCCAGCAGCTTAGCGGGGACAGGGCAATTTTATGGCTACACCTTC
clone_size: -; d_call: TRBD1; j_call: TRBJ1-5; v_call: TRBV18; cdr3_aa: CASSRDRGPYQPQHF; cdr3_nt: TGTGCCAGCTCAAGGGACAGGGGGCCGTATCAGCCCCAGCATTTT
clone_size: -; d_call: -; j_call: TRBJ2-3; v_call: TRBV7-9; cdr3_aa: CASTLATGTDTQYF; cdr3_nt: TGTGCCAGCACCCTCGCTACCGGCACAGATACGCAGTATTTT
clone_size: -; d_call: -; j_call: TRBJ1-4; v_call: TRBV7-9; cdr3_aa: CASSVAGRNEKLFF; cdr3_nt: TGTGCCAGCAGCGTGGCAGGGCGGAATGAAAAACTGTTTTTT
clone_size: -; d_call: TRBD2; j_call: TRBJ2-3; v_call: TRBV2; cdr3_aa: CASSELAGPIADTQYF; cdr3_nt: TGTGCCAGCAGTGAATTAGCGGGGCCGATTGCAGATACGCAGTATTTT
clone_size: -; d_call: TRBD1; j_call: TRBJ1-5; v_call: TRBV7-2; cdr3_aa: CASSRDRASFQPQHF; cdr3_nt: TGTGCCAGCAGCCGGGACAGGGCGTCGTTTCAGCCCCAGCATTTT
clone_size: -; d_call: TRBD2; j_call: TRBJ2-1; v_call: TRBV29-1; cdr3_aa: CSVTTSGRYNEQFF; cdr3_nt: TGCAGCGTGACGACTAGCGGGAGGTACAATGAGCAGTTCTTC
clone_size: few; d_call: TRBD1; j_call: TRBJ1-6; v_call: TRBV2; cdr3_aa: CASRGTGGSPLHF; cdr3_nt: TGTGCCAGCAGGGGAACAGGGGGTTCACCCCTCCACTTT
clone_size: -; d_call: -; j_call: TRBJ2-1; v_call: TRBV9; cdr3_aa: CASSVGGGKGGNEQFF; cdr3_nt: TGTGCCAGCAGCGTGGGGGGAGGCAAGGGTGGAAATGAGCAGTTCTTC
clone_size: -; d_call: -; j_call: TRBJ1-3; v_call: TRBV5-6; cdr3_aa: CASSLWLPGSGNTIYF; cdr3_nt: TGTGCCAGCAGCTTGTGGCTTCCAGGGTCTGGAAACACCATATATTTT
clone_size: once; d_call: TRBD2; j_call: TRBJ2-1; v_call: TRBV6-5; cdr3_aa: CASSPAGGSYNEQFF; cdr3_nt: TGTGCCAGCAGCCCCGCGGGAGGGAGCTACAATGAGCAGTTCTTC
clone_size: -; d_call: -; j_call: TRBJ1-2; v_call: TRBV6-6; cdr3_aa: CASSYAQDSGYTF; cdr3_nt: TGTGCCAGCAGTTACGCCCAGGACTCTGGCTACACCTTC
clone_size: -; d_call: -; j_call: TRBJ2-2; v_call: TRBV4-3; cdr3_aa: CASSPLMGELFF; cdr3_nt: TGCGCCAGCAGCCCTTTAATGGGGGAGCTGTTTTTT
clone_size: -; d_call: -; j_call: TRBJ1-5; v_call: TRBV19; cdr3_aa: CASSINGVLIQHF; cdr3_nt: TGTGCCAGTAGTATAAACGGGGTTTTGATCCAGCATTTT
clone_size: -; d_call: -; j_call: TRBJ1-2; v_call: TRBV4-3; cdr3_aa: CASSQDRDRRYGYTF; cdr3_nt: TGCGCCAGCAGCCAAGATAGAGACAGAAGGTATGGCTACACCTTC
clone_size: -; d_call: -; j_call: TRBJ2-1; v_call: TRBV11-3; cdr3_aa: CASSLDRFHEQFF; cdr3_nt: TGTGCCAGCAGCTTAGACAGGTTCCATGAGCAGTTCTTC
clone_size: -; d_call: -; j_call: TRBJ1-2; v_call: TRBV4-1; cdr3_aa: CASRPIREASVGYTF; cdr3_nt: TGCGCCAGCAGACCCATCAGGGAAGCCTCCGTGGGCTACACCTTC
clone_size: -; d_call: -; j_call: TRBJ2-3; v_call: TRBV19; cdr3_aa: CASSPRGGTDTQYF; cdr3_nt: TGTGCCAGTAGCCCCCGGGGAGGCACAGATACGCAGTATTTT
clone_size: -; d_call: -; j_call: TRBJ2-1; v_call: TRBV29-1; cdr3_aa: CSAIGAELYNEQFF; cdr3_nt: TGCAGCGCAATCGGAGCGGAACTCTACAATGAGCAGTTCTTC
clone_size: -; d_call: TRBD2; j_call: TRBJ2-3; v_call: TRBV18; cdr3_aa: CASSPGTSGRDTQYF; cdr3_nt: TGTGCCAGCTCACCCGGGACTAGCGGGAGAGATACGCAGTATTTT
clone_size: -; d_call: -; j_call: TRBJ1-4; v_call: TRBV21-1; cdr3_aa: CASSWDKLMGEGEKLFF; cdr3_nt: TGTGCCAGCAGCTGGGACAAACTTATGGGGGAGGGAGAAAAACTGTTTTTT
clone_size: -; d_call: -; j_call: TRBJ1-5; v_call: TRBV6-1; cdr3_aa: CASSERQRNQPQHF; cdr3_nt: TGTGCCAGCAGTGAAAGGCAGCGAAATCAGCCCCAGCATTTT
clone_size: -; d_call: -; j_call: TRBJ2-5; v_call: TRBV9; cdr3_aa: CASSVGSADGWETQYF; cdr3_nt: TGTGCCAGCAGCGTAGGTTCGGCGGATGGGTGGGAGACCCAGTACTTC
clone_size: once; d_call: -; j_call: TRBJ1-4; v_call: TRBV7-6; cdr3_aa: CASSFDMGGLNEKLFF; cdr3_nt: TGTGCCAGCAGCTTTGATATGGGGGGGCTCAATGAAAAACTGTTTTTT
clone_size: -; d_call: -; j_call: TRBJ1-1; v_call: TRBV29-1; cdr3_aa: CSVEVPESTEAFF; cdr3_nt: TGCAGCGTTGAAGTCCCCGAGTCCACTGAAGCTTTCTTT